The source of this T cell receptor beta chain is a study of type 1 regulatory T cells. Study-wide context: This in vitro CD4 product, T-allo10, is enriched for Tr1 cells and alloantigen-specific.

V lost 6 bases, J lost 4 bases, and 14 bases stayed unmatched. This CDR3 is 16 amino acids long. Germline V CDR1 and CDR2: SNHLY, FYNNEI. Only a few counts were recorded for this clonotype. TCRdb fed the reads into MiXCR, producing one record per CDR3 protein. This sample has some 89,000 distinct CDR3 sequences; roughly 28% occur once, and the top ten carry around 2.2%. The clonotype comes from a human donor in good health. Sequences were obtained from CD4+ T cells, either the whole sample or a sorted fraction (not recorded which). The rearrangement uses TRBV2 and TRBJ2-7, with 8 nucleotides matching TRBD2. The CDR3 nucleotides read TGTGCCAGCAGCGCTCTTTGGAGCGGGAGCAATTACGAGCAGTACTTC. It encodes CASSALWSGSNYEQYF.